A selection of T cell receptor beta chains follows, all from one sample in a study of glioma-infiltrating T cells. A single record per CDR3 protein comes from TCRdb applying MiXCR to the multiplex PCR reads. This table holds roughly 120,000 distinct CDR3 sequences, 20% to 30% found once. Sequenced input: glioma tissue, nonneoplastic brain tissue, or PBMCs (not recorded which). These receptors originate from a human donor with low-grade glioma or glioblastoma, undergoing nonglioma brain surgery, or in good health (not recorded which). The CDR3 runs from the conserved cysteine through the conserved F or W. The order of the fields is D gene, clone size, V gene, J gene, CDR3 protein, CDR3 DNA. D genes are given only for firm matches. Not all rows give a size; the values are once, few, many and, for expanded clones, a class.

>NA|many|TRBV18|TRBJ2-7
CASSPRTDSYEQYF
TGTGCCAGCAGCCCTAGGACGGATTCCTACGAGCAGTACTTC
>NA|many|TRBV28|TRBJ2-6
CASSRTAGANVLTF
TGTGCCAGCAGTCGGACGGCCGGGGCCAACGTCCTGACTTTC
>TRBD1|many|TRBV4-2|TRBJ2-7
CASSLLAGQDFSTYEQYF
TGTGCCAGCAGCCTCCTCGCGGGACAGGACTTTTCCACCTACGAGCAGTACTTC
>NA|many|TRBV25-1|TRBJ1-2
CASSDRGDLYGYTF
TGTGCCAGCAGTGACAGGGGTGATCTCTATGGCTACACCTTC
>TRBD2|NA|TRBV6-1|TRBJ2-5
CASGPSGIETQYF
TGTGCCAGCGGGCCTAGCGGGATCGAGACCCAGTACTTC
>NA|many|TRBV7-6|TRBJ2-1
CASSLANYNEQFF
TGTGCCAGCAGCTTAGCAAACTACAATGAGCAGTTCTTC
>NA|once|TRBV20-1|TRBJ1-5
CSASQAVRNQQQHF
TGCAGTGCCTCACAAGCGGTAAGAAATCAGCAGCAGCATTTT
>NA|many|TRBV4-1|TRBJ1-5
CASSQAQLGNQPQHF
TGCGCCAGCAGCCAAGCCCAGCTGGGCAATCAGCCCCAGCATTTT
>TRBD1|many|TRBV2|TRBJ2-4
CASSVGQGYIQYF
TGTGCCAGCAGTGTTGGACAGGGGTACATTCAGTACTTC
>NA|NA|TRBV25-1|TRBJ2-5
CASTLGGREGETQYF
TGTGCCAGCACCCTCGGGGGGCGCGAGGGAGAGACCCAGTACTTC
>TRBD2|NA|TRBV6-5|TRBJ2-3
CASSSVGLAGGRADTQYF
TGTGCCAGTAGTTCCGTCGGACTAGCGGGGGGGAGGGCAGATACGCAGTATTTT
>NA|NA|TRBV24-1|TRBJ2-1
CATRKTSAGHNEQFF
TGTGCCACCAGGAAAACCTCGGCGGGGCACAATGAGCAGTTCTTC
>TRBD2|many|TRBV7-2|TRBJ2-3
CASSRRWTSGVARTDTQYF
TGTGCCAGCAGCCGCCGATGGACTAGCGGGGTTGCCCGCACAGATACGCAGTATTTT
>NA|many|TRBV6-1|TRBJ1-4
CASSRGIASEKLFF
TGTGCCAGCAGTAGGGGCATAGCGAGTGAAAAACTGTTTTTT
>TRBD2|NA|TRBV14|TRBJ2-1
CASRPPSMSGGWDNEQFF
TGTGCCAGCAGACCCCCTAGTATGAGCGGGGGATGGGACAATGAGCAGTTCTTC
>TRBD1|many|TRBV27|TRBJ1-2
CASSVNRGYGYTF
TGTGCCAGCAGTGTAAACAGGGGCTATGGCTACACCTTC
>NA|many|TRBV27|TRBJ1-3
CASSIGTRPGNTIYF
TGTGCCAGCAGCATCGGAACAAGGCCAGGAAACACCATATATTTT
>NA|many|TRBV4-2|TRBJ1-6
CASSQTTLRSPLHF
TGTGCCAGCAGCCAAACGACCCTACGTTCACCCCTCCACTTT
>TRBD1|many|TRBV20-1|TRBJ1-2
CSAREGGGHGYTF
TGCAGTGCTAGAGAGGGAGGGGGCCATGGCTACACCTTC
>NA|many|TRBV7-2|TRBJ1-5
CASSSAGLGQPQHF
TGTGCCAGCAGCTCCGCGGGCCTTGGTCAGCCCCAGCATTTT
>TRBD1|many|TRBV18|TRBJ1-1
CASSPLQGQTNTEAFF
TGTGCCAGCTCGCCACTTCAGGGACAGACGAACACTGAAGCTTTCTTT
>TRBD1|many|TRBV6-1|TRBJ2-6
CASSSPGTGFSGANVLTF
TGTGCCAGCAGTTCTCCGGGGACAGGGTTTTCTGGGGCCAACGTCCTGACTTTC
>TRBD2|many|TRBV25-1|TRBJ2-1
CASSGLAGKFHEQFF
TGTGCCAGCAGTGGACTAGCGGGAAAATTCCATGAGCAGTTCTTC
>TRBD1|many|TRBV15|TRBJ1-5
CATSRLPPGQSNQPQHF
TGTGCCACCAGCAGACTCCCACCGGGACAGTCCAATCAGCCCCAGCATTTT
>NA|once|TRBV29-1|TRBJ1-4
CSARVSFGDINEKLFF
TGCAGCGCCCGGGTTTCGTTTGGGGACATTAATGAAAAACTGTTTTTT
>TRBD1|few|TRBV7-2|TRBJ2-3
CASSFQGQGSSDTQYF
TGTGCCAGCAGTTTTCAGGGACAGGGCTCGTCAGATACGCAGTATTTT
>NA|many|TRBV5-1|TRBJ1-1
CASRRDLGNTEAFF
TGCGCCAGCAGAAGAGATTTGGGGAACACTGAAGCTTTCTTT
>NA|many|TRBV7-2|TRBJ2-7
CASSLRGTYEQYF
TGTGCCAGCAGCTTACGCGGGACCTACGAGCAGTACTTC
>NA|NA|TRBV6-1|TRBJ1-1
CAGSSRAPLNTEAFF
TGTGCCGGCAGTTCCCGGGCCCCCTTAAACACTGAAGCTTTCTTT
>TRBD1|NA|TRBV29-1|TRBJ2-5
CSVEKGAETQYF
TGCAGCGTTGAAAAGGGGGCAGAGACCCAGTACTTC
>NA|many|TRBV18|TRBJ1-1
CASSLHAGMMDTEAFF
TGTGCCAGCTCACTGCATGCGGGAATGATGGACACTGAAGCTTTCTTT
>TRBD2|NA|TRBV18|TRBJ2-1
CASSLGLAGYEQFF
TGTGCCAGCTCACTAGGACTAGCGGGATATGAGCAGTTCTTC
>NA|many|TRBV29-1|TRBJ1-1
CSGLLSGYTEAFF
TGCAGCGGTCTTCTCTCAGGGTACACTGAAGCTTTCTTT
>NA|NA|TRBV20-1|TRBJ2-1
CSGGGRSAYNEQFF
TGCAGTGGGGGGGGGCGTAGCGCCTACAATGAGCAGTTCTTC
>NA|NA|TRBV3-1|TRBJ1-6
CASRQRKRVPYNSPLHF
TGTGCCAGCAGACAACGGAAGAGGGTGCCCTATAATTCACCCCTCCACTTT
>NA|many|TRBV7-9|TRBJ1-5
CASSFGEGNQPQHF
TGTGCCAGCAGCTTCGGGGAGGGAAATCAGCCCCAGCATTTT
>TRBD1|many|TRBV6-1|TRBJ1-3
CASSPDRAYGNTIYF
TGTGCCAGCAGTCCCGACAGGGCTTATGGAAACACCATATATTTT
>NA|many|TRBV20-1|TRBJ2-5
CSARDGGKETQYF
TGCAGTGCTAGAGATGGAGGGAAAGAGACCCAGTACTTC
>NA|many|TRBV4-1|TRBJ2-4
CASSQGTAKNIQYF
TGCGCCAGCAGCCAAGGGACAGCCAAAAACATTCAGTACTTC
>TRBD1|many|TRBV6-1|TRBJ1-1
CASRRLTGGIAGAFF
TGTGCCAGCAGGAGATTGACAGGGGGAATAGCGGGAGCTTTCTTT
>TRBD2|many|TRBV3-1|TRBJ2-3
CASSFPGGSDTQYF
TGTGCCAGCAGCTTCCCGGGGGGGTCAGATACGCAGTATTTT
>TRBD2|NA|TRBV27|TRBJ2-7
CASSPMGGTSGIYEQYF
TGTGCCAGCAGCCCTATGGGCGGTACTAGCGGGATCTACGAGCAGTACTTC
>NA|NA|TRBV27|TRBJ2-7
CATGGPTGIVSYEQYF
TGTGCAACCGGGGGACCTACAGGGATTGTTTCCTACGAGCAGTACTTC
>NA|few|TRBV7-6|TRBJ2-1
CASSLEWGVYNEQFF
TGTGCCAGCAGCTTAGAGTGGGGAGTTTACAATGAGCAGTTCTTC
>NA|many|TRBV28|TRBJ2-7
CASSLSTDYSYEQYF
TGTGCCAGCAGTCTCTCCACCGACTATTCCTACGAGCAGTACTTC
>NA|many|TRBV6-2/TRBV6-3|TRBJ1-1
CASRVLGVLNTEAFF
TGTGCCAGCCGAGTCCTTGGGGTTTTGAACACTGAAGCTTTCTTT
>NA|many|TRBV12-3/TRBV12-4|TRBJ2-3
CASSFSSGFTDTQYF
TGTGCCAGCAGTTTTAGTAGCGGCTTCACAGATACGCAGTATTTT
>TRBD2|NA|TRBV19|TRBJ2-1
CASSKSGASYNEQFF
TGTGCCAGTAGTAAAAGCGGGGCCTCCTACAATGAGCAGTTCTTC
>TRBD2|many|TRBV10-3|TRBJ2-7
CAISESGTSGSYEQYF
TGTGCCATCAGTGAGTCCGGGACTAGCGGCTCCTACGAGCAGTACTTC
>NA|NA|TRBV5-1|TRBJ2-3
CASSWGPTRGDTDTQYF
TGCGCCAGCAGCTGGGGGCCGACCCGAGGGGACACAGATACGCAGTATTTT
>TRBD1|many|TRBV4-1|TRBJ1-1
CASSRTGATEAFF
TGCGCCAGCAGCCGGACAGGGGCAACTGAAGCTTTCTTT
>NA|many|TRBV7-2|TRBJ1-5
CASSYYSSNQPQHF
TGTGCCAGCAGCTACTACAGTAGCAATCAGCCCCAGCATTTT
>TRBD2|few|TRBV12-3/TRBV12-4|TRBJ2-3
CASSPRLAGGDTQYF
TGTGCCAGCAGCCCCAGACTAGCGGGGGGGGATACGCAGTATTTT